This T cell receptor beta chain comes out of a study of identical twins. MiXCR was run by TCRdb on the 5' RACE reads, yielding one entry per CDR3 protein. The sample holds hundreds of thousands of distinct CDR3 sequences; around 8.6% are singletons and the top ten take 0.98%. This clonotype showed up many times. The CDR3 consists of 11 residues. Trimming cost V 1 base and J 3 bases, with 1 base left between them. Germline values: CDR1 MGHDK, CDR2 SYGVNS. The data were also submitted as part of a second study, on yellow fever vaccine responses in identical twins.

The origin of this receptor is a woman between 18 and 30 years old in good health. Sequencing was performed on PBMCs. V is TRBV25-1 and J is TRBJ2-7; D is unclear. The CDR3 loop reads CASSEFYEQYF. In nucleotides, the CDR3 is TGTGCCAGCAGTGAATTCTACGAGCAGTACTTC.